Described below is a single TCR beta chain sequence and its context. What it binds is not known. The sample originates from a study of Graves' ophthalmopathy and Graves' hyperthyroidism. The sequenced template was RNA, covering the TCR beta CDR3 region. Following a first-round RT-PCR that used HTBI primers, a second-round multiplex PCR was carried out. TCRdb used MiXCR to reprocess the multiplex PCR reads, holding one entry per CDR3 protein. The sample contains around 1,200,000 distinct CDR3 sequences, about 38% of which appear only once. The V end was cut by 9 bases, the J end by 2 bases, with 17 bases between. The CDR3 is 14 amino acids. CDR1 is LNHDA, CDR2 SQIVND, per germline (reference sequence). Study-wide results and limits: A majority of expanded thyroid clonotypes exceeding 0.001 frequency were likewise present in blood.

Sequencing was carried out using peripheral blood or thyroid tissue (not recorded which). The rearrangement links TRBV19 to TRBJ2-7; D gene unclear. The clonotype comes from an adult man with Graves' hyperthyroidism. The CDR3 sequence is CASSYSRVTYEQYF. The CDR3 region has the DNA TGTGCCAGCAGTTACTCTCGGGTTACCTACGAGCAGTACTTC. The full variable domain, rest sourced from reference TRBV19 and TRBJ2-7, is DGGITQSPKYLFRKEGQNVTLSCEQNLNHDAMYWYRQDPGQGLRLIYYSQIVNDFQKGDIAEGYSVSREKKESFPLTVTSAQKNPTAFYLCASSYSRVTYEQYFGPGTRLTVT.